These T cell receptor beta chains were read from a single sample in a study of shared clonotypes between healthy human individuals. Here immunoSEQ multiplex PCR was the method, and the copy in TCRdb shows in-frame clones only, minus some. The table has around 2.5 million clones, 90% to 95% seen once. Sequencing was performed on naive CD4+ T cells from PBMCs. Receptor source: a man younger than 35 in good health. Some clones in this sample may be carry-over from other donors' samples. CDR3s include the opening cysteine and the closing phenylalanine or tryptophan. The D gene is left open where the match is weak. Clone sizes are given selectively: once, few, many, or a class where the clone is expanded.

cdr3_aa: CAISDVTEQFF; cdr3_nt: TGTGCCATCAGTGATGTTACTGAGCAGTTCTTC; clone_size: NA; d_call: NA; j_call: TRBJ2-1; v_call: TRBV10-3
cdr3_aa: CASSLRISSGRGDTQYF; cdr3_nt: TGTGCCAGCAGCTTGAGAATATCTAGCGGGAGAGGAGATACGCAGTATTTT; clone_size: NA; d_call: TRBD2; j_call: TRBJ2-3; v_call: TRBV5-8
cdr3_aa: CASSPIVGRDPGYTF; cdr3_nt: TGTGCCAGCTCACCAATAGTGGGGCGAGATCCTGGCTACACCTTC; clone_size: NA; d_call: NA; j_call: TRBJ1-2; v_call: TRBV18
cdr3_aa: CASSPVSGSGETQYF; cdr3_nt: TGTGCCAGCTCACCAGTCAGCGGGAGCGGGGAGACCCAGTACTTC; clone_size: NA; d_call: TRBD2; j_call: TRBJ2-5; v_call: TRBV18
cdr3_aa: CASSLLGQGAGELFF; cdr3_nt: TGTGCCAGCAGTTTATTGGGACAGGGCGCCGGGGAGCTGTTTTTT; clone_size: NA; d_call: TRBD1; j_call: TRBJ2-2; v_call: TRBV27
cdr3_aa: CASSSTPPDTQYF; cdr3_nt: TGTGCCAGCAGTTCGACACCGCCAGATACGCAGTATTTT; clone_size: NA; d_call: NA; j_call: TRBJ2-3; v_call: TRBV28
cdr3_aa: CASSIRSSSGRVVSYEQYF; cdr3_nt: TGTGCCAGCAGCATAAGGTCGTCTAGCGGGAGGGTTGTCTCCTACGAGCAGTACTTC; clone_size: NA; d_call: TRBD2; j_call: TRBJ2-7; v_call: TRBV7-8
cdr3_aa: CAWSVQGAATNEKLFF; cdr3_nt: TGTGCCTGGAGTGTACAGGGGGCGGCAACTAATGAAAAACTGTTTTTT; clone_size: NA; d_call: TRBD1; j_call: TRBJ1-4; v_call: TRBV30
cdr3_aa: CASSPRGEGNSNQPQHF; cdr3_nt: TGCGCCAGCAGCCCAAGGGGGGAGGGGAATAGCAATCAGCCCCAGCATTTT; clone_size: NA; d_call: NA; j_call: TRBJ1-5; v_call: TRBV4-1
cdr3_aa: CASSSPIAEAFF; cdr3_nt: TGTGCCAGCAGCTCCCCCATCGCTGAAGCTTTCTTT; clone_size: NA; d_call: NA; j_call: TRBJ1-1; v_call: TRBV5-4
cdr3_aa: CASSLYEEQYF; cdr3_nt: TGTGCCAGCAGCTTATATGAGGAGCAGTACTTC; clone_size: NA; d_call: NA; j_call: TRBJ2-7; v_call: TRBV7-9
cdr3_aa: CASRPGQGRSPLHF; cdr3_nt: TGTGCCAGCAGACCGGGACAGGGCCGGTCACCCCTCCACTTT; clone_size: NA; d_call: TRBD1; j_call: TRBJ1-6; v_call: TRBV6-4
cdr3_aa: CASSLRAPGASAQYF; cdr3_nt: TGTGCCAGCAGCTTGCGGGCCCCCGGGGCGTCTGCGCAGTATTTT; clone_size: NA; d_call: NA; j_call: TRBJ2-3; v_call: TRBV5-6
cdr3_aa: CASTHGLAGGGEQFF; cdr3_nt: TGCGCCAGCACCCATGGACTAGCGGGAGGGGGGGAGCAGTTCTTC; clone_size: once; d_call: TRBD2; j_call: TRBJ2-1; v_call: TRBV4-3
cdr3_aa: CATSSLNTGELFF; cdr3_nt: TGTGCCACCAGCAGTCTGAACACCGGGGAGCTGTTTTTT; clone_size: NA; d_call: NA; j_call: TRBJ2-2; v_call: TRBV15
cdr3_aa: CASSPGQGAWGTEAFF; cdr3_nt: TGTGCCAGCTCCCCCGGACAGGGGGCTTGGGGCACTGAAGCTTTCTTT; clone_size: NA; d_call: TRBD1; j_call: TRBJ1-1; v_call: TRBV18
cdr3_aa: CASSSLTGKHTGELFF; cdr3_nt: TGTGCCAGCAGCTCGTTGACAGGAAAACACACCGGGGAGCTGTTTTTT; clone_size: NA; d_call: NA; j_call: TRBJ2-2; v_call: TRBV7-8
cdr3_aa: CASSPRNIRAYNEQFF; cdr3_nt: TGTGCCAGCAGCCCCCGCAATATTAGGGCCTACAATGAGCAGTTCTTC; clone_size: NA; d_call: NA; j_call: TRBJ2-1; v_call: TRBV9
cdr3_aa: CASSLVGTGTDTQYF; cdr3_nt: TGTGCCAGCAGCTTAGTCGGGACAGGGACAGATACGCAGTATTTT; clone_size: NA; d_call: TRBD1; j_call: TRBJ2-3; v_call: TRBV11-2
cdr3_aa: CASSPGREKLFF; cdr3_nt: TGTGCCAGCTCACCGGGGAGGGAAAAACTGTTTTTT; clone_size: NA; d_call: NA; j_call: TRBJ1-4; v_call: TRBV18
cdr3_aa: CASFGTGYEKLFF; cdr3_nt: TGTGCCAGCTTCGGGACAGGGTATGAAAAACTGTTTTTT; clone_size: NA; d_call: TRBD1; j_call: TRBJ1-4; v_call: TRBV2
cdr3_aa: CASSPAGEKLFF; cdr3_nt: TGTGCCAGCAGCCCCGCGGGTGAAAAACTGTTTTTT; clone_size: NA; d_call: NA; j_call: TRBJ1-4; v_call: TRBV28
cdr3_aa: CASSVGTGKGYTF; cdr3_nt: TGTGCCAGCAGCGTTGGGACAGGGAAGGGCTACACCTTC; clone_size: NA; d_call: TRBD1; j_call: TRBJ1-2; v_call: TRBV9
cdr3_aa: CASSFTGGGGDEKLFF; cdr3_nt: TGTGCCAGCAGTTTTACAGGGGGGGGTGGCGATGAAAAACTGTTTTTT; clone_size: NA; d_call: TRBD1; j_call: TRBJ1-4; v_call: TRBV28
cdr3_aa: CATRAPGTGAPGELFF; cdr3_nt: TGTGCCACAAGAGCCCCCGGGACAGGGGCCCCCGGGGAGCTGTTTTTT; clone_size: NA; d_call: TRBD1; j_call: TRBJ2-2; v_call: TRBV7-9
cdr3_aa: CASLPPGLAGVGAPDTQYF; cdr3_nt: TGTGCCAGCCTCCCACCGGGACTAGCGGGAGTAGGGGCCCCAGATACGCAGTATTTT; clone_size: once; d_call: TRBD2; j_call: TRBJ2-3; v_call: TRBV28
cdr3_aa: CASSLAWHEQYF; cdr3_nt: TGTGCCAGCAGCTTGGCCTGGCACGAGCAGTACTTC; clone_size: few; d_call: NA; j_call: TRBJ2-7; v_call: TRBV5-5
cdr3_aa: CASSPGGGTHEQYF; cdr3_nt: TGTGCCAGTAGTCCCGGGGGGGGAACGCACGAGCAGTACTTC; clone_size: NA; d_call: TRBD2; j_call: TRBJ2-7; v_call: TRBV19
cdr3_aa: CASSPGRISGNTIYF; cdr3_nt: TGTGCCAGCTCACCGGGACGGATCTCTGGAAACACCATATATTTT; clone_size: few; d_call: NA; j_call: TRBJ1-3; v_call: TRBV18
cdr3_aa: CASSVRDEQFF; cdr3_nt: TGTGCCAGCAGTGTCCGCGATGAGCAGTTCTTC; clone_size: NA; d_call: NA; j_call: TRBJ2-1; v_call: TRBV25-1
cdr3_aa: CASSSTGVYGYTF; cdr3_nt: TGTGCCAGCAGCTCGACAGGGGTCTATGGCTACACCTTC; clone_size: NA; d_call: TRBD1; j_call: TRBJ1-2; v_call: TRBV7-3